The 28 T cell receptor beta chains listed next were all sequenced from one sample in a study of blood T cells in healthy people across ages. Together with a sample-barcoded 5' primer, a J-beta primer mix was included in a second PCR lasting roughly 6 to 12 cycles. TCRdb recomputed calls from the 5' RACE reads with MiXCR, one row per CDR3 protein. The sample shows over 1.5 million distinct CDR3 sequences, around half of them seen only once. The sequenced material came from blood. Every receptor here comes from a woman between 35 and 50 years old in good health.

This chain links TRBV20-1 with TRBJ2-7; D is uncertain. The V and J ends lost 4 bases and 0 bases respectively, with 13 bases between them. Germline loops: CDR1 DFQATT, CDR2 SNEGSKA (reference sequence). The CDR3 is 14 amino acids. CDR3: CSAIYSPSSYEQYF. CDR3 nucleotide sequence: TGCAGTGCTATCTACAGTCCCAGCTCCTACGAGCAGTACTTC.

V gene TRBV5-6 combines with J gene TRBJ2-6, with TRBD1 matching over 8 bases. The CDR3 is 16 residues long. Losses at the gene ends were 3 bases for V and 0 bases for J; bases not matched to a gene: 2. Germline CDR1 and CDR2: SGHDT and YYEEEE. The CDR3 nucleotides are TGTGCCAGCAGCTCTCAGGGGGCCTCTGGGGCCAACGTCCTGACTTTC. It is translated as CASSSQGASGANVLTF.

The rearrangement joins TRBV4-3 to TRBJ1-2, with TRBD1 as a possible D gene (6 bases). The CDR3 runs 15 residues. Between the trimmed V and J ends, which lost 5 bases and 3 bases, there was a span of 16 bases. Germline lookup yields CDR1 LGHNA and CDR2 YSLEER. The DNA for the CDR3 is TGCGCCAGCAGCTCTTCGGGGGAGGGGGACTATGGCTACACCTTC. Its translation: CASSSSGEGDYGYTF.

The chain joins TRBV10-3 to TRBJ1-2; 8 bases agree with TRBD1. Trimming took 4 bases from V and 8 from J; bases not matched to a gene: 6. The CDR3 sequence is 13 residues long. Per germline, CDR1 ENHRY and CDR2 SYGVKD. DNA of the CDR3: TGTGCCATCAGTGCCGATGACAGGGGAGGCTACACCTTC. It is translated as CAISADDRGGYTF.

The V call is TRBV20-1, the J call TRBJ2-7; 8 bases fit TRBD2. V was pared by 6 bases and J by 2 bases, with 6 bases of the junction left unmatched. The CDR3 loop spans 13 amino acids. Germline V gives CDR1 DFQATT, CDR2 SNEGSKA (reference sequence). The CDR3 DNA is TGCAGTGCCGTTACGGGGGGGACCTACGAGCAGTACTTC. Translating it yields CSAVTGGTYEQYF.

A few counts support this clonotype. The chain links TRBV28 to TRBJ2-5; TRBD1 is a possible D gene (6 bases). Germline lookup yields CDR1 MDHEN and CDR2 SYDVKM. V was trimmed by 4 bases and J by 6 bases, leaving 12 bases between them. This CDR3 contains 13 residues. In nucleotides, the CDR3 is TGTGCCAGCAGTTCGGGTGGGACAAAGACCCAGTACTTC. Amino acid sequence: CASSSGGTKTQYF. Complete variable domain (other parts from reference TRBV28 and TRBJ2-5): DVKVTQSSRYLVKRTGEKVFLECVQDMDHENMFWYRQDPGLGLRLIYFSYDVKMKEKGDIPEGYSVSREKKERFSLILESASTNQTSMYLCASSSGGTKTQYFGPGTRLLVL.

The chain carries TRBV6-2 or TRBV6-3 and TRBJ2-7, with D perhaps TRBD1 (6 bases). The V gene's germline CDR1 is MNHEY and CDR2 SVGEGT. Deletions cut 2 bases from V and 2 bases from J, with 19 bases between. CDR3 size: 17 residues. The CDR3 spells CASSYPERTDTPYEQYF. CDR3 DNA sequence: TGTGCCAGCAGTTACCCAGAACGGACAGATACCCCCTACGAGCAGTACTTC.

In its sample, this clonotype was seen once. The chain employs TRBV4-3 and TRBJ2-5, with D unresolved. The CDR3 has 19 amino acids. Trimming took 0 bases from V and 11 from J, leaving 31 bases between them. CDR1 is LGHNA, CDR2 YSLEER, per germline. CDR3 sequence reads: CASSQERLLGLSPYNEQYF. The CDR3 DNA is TGCGCCAGCAGCCAAGAACGCCTTCTTGGCCTAAGTCCCTACAATGAGCAGTACTTC.

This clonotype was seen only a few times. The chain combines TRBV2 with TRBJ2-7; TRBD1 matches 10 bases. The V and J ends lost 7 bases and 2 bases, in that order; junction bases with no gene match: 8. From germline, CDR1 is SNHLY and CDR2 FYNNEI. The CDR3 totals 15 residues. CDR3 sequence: CASKLRDRGPYEQYF. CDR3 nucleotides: TGTGCCAGCAAGCTCCGGGACAGGGGTCCCTACGAGCAGTACTTC.

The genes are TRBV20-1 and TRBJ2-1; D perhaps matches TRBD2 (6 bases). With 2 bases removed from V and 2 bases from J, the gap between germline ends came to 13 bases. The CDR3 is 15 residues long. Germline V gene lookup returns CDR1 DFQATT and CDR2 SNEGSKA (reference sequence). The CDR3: CSARPSGLTYNEQFF. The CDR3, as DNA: TGCAGTGCTAGACCGAGCGGGCTCACCTACAATGAGCAGTTCTTC.

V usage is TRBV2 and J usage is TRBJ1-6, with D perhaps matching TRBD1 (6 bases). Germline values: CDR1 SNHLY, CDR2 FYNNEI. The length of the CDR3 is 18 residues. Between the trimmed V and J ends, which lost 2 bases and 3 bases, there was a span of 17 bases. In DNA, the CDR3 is TGTGCCAGCAGTGAACCCGCAGGGGCTTCGTTCTATAATTCACCCCTCCACTTT. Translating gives CASSEPAGASFYNSPLHF.

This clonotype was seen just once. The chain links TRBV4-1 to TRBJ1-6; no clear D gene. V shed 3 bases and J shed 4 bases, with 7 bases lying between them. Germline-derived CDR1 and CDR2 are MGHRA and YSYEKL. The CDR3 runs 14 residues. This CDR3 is CASSHLTYNSPLHF. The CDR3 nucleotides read TGCGCCAGCAGCCACCTCACGTATAATTCACCCCTCCACTTT.

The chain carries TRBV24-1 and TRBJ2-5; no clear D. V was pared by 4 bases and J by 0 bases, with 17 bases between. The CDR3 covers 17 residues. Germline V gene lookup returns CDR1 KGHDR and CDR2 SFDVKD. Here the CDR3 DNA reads TGTGCCACCAGTGACCCTCACGGGCACTTGTACCAAGAGACCCAGTACTTC. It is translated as CATSDPHGHLYQETQYF.

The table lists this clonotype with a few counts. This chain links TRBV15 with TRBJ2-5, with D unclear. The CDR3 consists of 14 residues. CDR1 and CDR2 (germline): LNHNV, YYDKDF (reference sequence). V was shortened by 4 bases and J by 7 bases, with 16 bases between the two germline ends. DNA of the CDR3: TGTGCCACCAGCAACGCCGACCAGATCGGGACCCAGTACTTC. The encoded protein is CATSNADQIGTQYF.

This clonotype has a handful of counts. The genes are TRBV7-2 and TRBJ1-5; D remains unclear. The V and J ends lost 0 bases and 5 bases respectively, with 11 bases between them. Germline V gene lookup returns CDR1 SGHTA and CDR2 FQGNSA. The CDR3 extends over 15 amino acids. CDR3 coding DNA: TGTGCCAGCAGCTTAGCAGGATGGCCAGATCAGCCCCAGCATTTT. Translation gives CASSLAGWPDQPQHF. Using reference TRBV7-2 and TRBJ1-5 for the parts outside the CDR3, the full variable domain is GAGVSQSPSNKVTEKGKDVELRCDPISGHTALYWYRQSLGQGLEFLIYFQGNSAPDKSGLPSDRFSAERTGGSVSTLTIQRTQQEDSAVYLCASSLAGWPDQPQHFGDGTRLSIL.

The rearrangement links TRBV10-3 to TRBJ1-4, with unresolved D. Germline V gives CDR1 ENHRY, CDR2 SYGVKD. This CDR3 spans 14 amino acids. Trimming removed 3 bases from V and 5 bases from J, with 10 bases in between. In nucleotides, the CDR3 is TGTGCCATCAGTGACCAGTGGGGAAATGAAAAACTGTTTTTT. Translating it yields CAISDQWGNEKLFF.

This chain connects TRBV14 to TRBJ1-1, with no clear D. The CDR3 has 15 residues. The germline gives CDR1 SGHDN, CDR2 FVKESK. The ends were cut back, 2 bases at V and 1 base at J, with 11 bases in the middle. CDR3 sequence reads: CASSQLLGWNTEAFF. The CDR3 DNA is TGTGCCAGCAGCCAACTCTTGGGATGGAACACTGAAGCTTTCTTT.

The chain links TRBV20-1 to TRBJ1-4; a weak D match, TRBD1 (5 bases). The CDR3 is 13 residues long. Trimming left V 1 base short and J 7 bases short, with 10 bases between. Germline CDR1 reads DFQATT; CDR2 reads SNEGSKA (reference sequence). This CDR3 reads CSARAGGIEKLFF. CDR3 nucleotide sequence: TGCAGTGCTAGAGCCGGGGGGATTGAAAAACTGTTTTTT.

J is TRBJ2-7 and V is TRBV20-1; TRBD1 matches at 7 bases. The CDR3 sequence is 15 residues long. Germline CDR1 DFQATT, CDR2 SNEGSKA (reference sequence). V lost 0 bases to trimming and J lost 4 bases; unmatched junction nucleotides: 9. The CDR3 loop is CSARDQGGRAYEQYF. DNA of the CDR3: TGCAGTGCTAGAGATCAAGGGGGCCGGGCTTACGAGCAGTACTTC.

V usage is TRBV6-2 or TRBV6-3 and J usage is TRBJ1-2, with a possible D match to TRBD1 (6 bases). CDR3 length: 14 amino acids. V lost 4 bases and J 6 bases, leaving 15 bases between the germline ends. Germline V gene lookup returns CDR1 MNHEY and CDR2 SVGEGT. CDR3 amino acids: CASSSTGKFHGYTF. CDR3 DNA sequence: TGTGCCAGCAGTTCCACAGGGAAGTTCCATGGCTACACCTTC.

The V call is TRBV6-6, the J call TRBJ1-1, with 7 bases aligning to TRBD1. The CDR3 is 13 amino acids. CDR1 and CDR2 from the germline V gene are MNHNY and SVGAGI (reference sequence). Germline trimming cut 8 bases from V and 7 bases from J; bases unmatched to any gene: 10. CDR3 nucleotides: TGTGCCAGCGGATCGACAGGGAACCTTGAAGCTTTCTTT. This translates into CASGSTGNLEAFF.

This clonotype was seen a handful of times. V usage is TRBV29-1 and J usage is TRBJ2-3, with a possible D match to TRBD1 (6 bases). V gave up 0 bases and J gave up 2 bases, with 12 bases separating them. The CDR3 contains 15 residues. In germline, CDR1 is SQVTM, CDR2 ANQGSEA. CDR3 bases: TGCAGCGTTGAAGAGGACAGAGGGTACACAGATACGCAGTATTTT. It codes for CSVEEDRGYTDTQYF.

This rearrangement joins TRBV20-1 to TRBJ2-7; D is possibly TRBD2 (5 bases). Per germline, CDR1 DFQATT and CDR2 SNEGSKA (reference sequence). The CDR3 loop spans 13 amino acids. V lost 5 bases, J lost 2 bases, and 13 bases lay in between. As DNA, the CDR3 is TGCAGTGCTGTACCGGGATCCGCCTACGAGCAGTACTTC. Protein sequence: CSAVPGSAYEQYF.

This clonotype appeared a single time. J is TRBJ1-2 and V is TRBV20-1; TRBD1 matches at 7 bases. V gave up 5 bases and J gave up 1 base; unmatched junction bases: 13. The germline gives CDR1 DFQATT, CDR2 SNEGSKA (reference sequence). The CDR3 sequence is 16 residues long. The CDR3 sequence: CSAQGGKGTHNYGYTF. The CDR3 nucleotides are TGCAGTGCTCAGGGGGGGAAAGGGACCCATAACTATGGCTACACCTTC.

The CDR3 spells CASTRDRSPNYGYTF. CDR3 in DNA: TGTGCCAGCACGAGGGACAGGAGTCCCAACTATGGCTACACCTTC. The chain combines TRBV2 with TRBJ1-2; 8 nucleotides match TRBD1. Germline V gene sequence: CDR1 SNHLY, CDR2 FYNNEI. The CDR3 extends over 15 amino acids. V lost 7 bases, J lost 2 bases, and 9 bases stayed unmatched. The whole variable domain, remainder taken from reference TRBV2 and TRBJ1-2, is EPEVTQTPSHQVTQMGQEVILRCVPISNHLYFYWYRQILGQKVEFLVSFYNNEISEKSEIFDDQFSVERPDGSNFTLKIRSTKLEDSAMYFCASTRDRSPNYGYTFGSGTRLTVV.

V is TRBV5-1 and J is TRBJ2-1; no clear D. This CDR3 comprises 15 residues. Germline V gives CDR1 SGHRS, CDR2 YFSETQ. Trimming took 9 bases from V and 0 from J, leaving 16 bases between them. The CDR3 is CATNDGLSSYNEQFF. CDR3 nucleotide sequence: TGCGCCACCAATGACGGGTTGAGCTCCTACAATGAGCAGTTCTTC.

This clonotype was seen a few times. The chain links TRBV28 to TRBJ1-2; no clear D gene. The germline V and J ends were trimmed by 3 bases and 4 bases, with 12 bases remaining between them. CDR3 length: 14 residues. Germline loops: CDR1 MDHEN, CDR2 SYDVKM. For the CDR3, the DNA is TGTGCCAGCAGTTTGGGCGCCAGATTCTATGGCTACACCTTC. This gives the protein CASSLGARFYGYTF.

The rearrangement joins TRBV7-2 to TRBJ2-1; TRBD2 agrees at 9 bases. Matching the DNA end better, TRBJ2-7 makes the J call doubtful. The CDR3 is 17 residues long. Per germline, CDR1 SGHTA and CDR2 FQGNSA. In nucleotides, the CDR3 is TGTGCCAGCAGCCCAAGCCTGTTAGCGGGGGCTTACAATGAGCAGTACTTC. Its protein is CASSPSLLAGAYNEQYF.